This is a list of T cell receptor beta chains from one sample in a study of blood T cell repertoires in COVID-19. Assay: immunoSEQ multiplex PCR; the TCRdb copy retains only in-frame clones and omits some. Among some 63,000 clones listed, 65% to 80% were seen once. Sequences were obtained from peripheral blood. The origin of the receptors is a human donor in a cohort sampled during active COVID-19. Both conserved end residues are part of each CDR3. The D gene is left open where the match is weak. Some rows mark clone size as missing; the rest say once, few, many or name a class of expanded clone.

d_call,j_call,v_call,clone_size,cdr3_nt,cdr3_aa
TRBD1,TRBJ1-5,TRBV11-2,-,TGTGCCAGCAGCACAGGGGTGGCTCAGCCCCAGCATTTT,CASSTGVAQPQHF
-,TRBJ1-1,TRBV5-6,-,TGTGCCAGCAGCTTGAGTAGGAACACTGAAGCTTTCTTT,CASSLSRNTEAFF
TRBD1,TRBJ2-7,TRBV14,-,TGTGCCAGCAGTCTCTCCGGGACAGAGTACGAGCAGTACTTC,CASSLSGTEYEQYF
TRBD2,TRBJ2-7,TRBV5-4,-,TGTGCCAGCAGCTCCAGGGAGGGCGAGCAGTACTTC,CASSSREGEQYF
-,TRBJ1-1,TRBV6-5,-,TGTGCCAGCAAATGGGTCGAACAGAGTGAAGCTTTCTTT,CASKWVEQSEAFF
TRBD2,TRBJ2-2,TRBV7-2,-,TGTGCCAGCAGCTTCAGTCTGCGGGAGGGCCGAACCGGGGAGCTGTTTTTT,CASSFSLREGRTGELFF
-,TRBJ2-5,TRBV3-1/TRBV3-2,-,TGTGCCAGCCGACGACAGGGAGGAGAGACCCAGTACTTC,CASRRQGGETQYF
TRBD1,TRBJ1-3,TRBV6-2/TRBV6-3,-,TGTGCCAGCAGTCGGCCCCCGGGACAGGGAAGAGCGGCTGGAAACACCATATATTTT,CASSRPPGQGRAAGNTIYF
-,TRBJ2-5,TRBV6-5,-,TGTGCCAGCAGCAGGCTTCGGGAGACCCAGTACTTC,CASSRLRETQYF
TRBD1,TRBJ2-7,TRBV30,-,TGTGCCTGGACCAGGGGGCGCGAGCAGTACTTC,CAWTRGREQYF
TRBD2,TRBJ2-1,TRBV20-1,-,TGCAGTGCTAGTCAGTCCGGTAGCGGGAGGGGACGTGGCGGTGAGCAGTTCTTC,CSASQSGSGRGRGGEQFF
-,TRBJ1-5,TRBV19,-,TGTGCCAGTAGTATAGATCGGGGAGGGCCCCAGCATTTT,CASSIDRGGPQHF
-,TRBJ2-5,TRBV20-1,-,TGCAGTGCTATCGGGAAAGAGACCCAGTACTTC,CSAIGKETQYF
-,TRBJ2-1,TRBV3-1/TRBV3-2,-,TGTGCCAGCAGCAATACAGGCACCTCCTACAATGAGCAGTTCTTC,CASSNTGTSYNEQFF
TRBD2,TRBJ2-5,TRBV3-1/TRBV3-2,-,TGTGCCAGCAGCCATGTGGGAGGGTCACAAGAGACCCAGTACTTC,CASSHVGGSQETQYF
TRBD1,TRBJ1-1,TRBV24-1,-,TGTGCCACCAGCCGGGGACAGGGGTTTACTGAAGCTTTCTTT,CATSRGQGFTEAFF
-,TRBJ1-1,TRBV28,-,TGTGCCAGCAGTTTAGAGGGGGCTGAAGCTTTCTTT,CASSLEGAEAFF
-,TRBJ2-7,TRBV29-1,few,TGCAGCGTTAGGTTTTCAGCGTCCTACGAGCAGTACTTC,CSVRFSASYEQYF
TRBD2,TRBJ2-6,TRBV15,-,TGTGCCACCAGCACGGGGGGAACTGGGGCCAACGTCCTGACTTTC,CATSTGGTGANVLTF
-,TRBJ2-3,TRBV24-1,once,TGTGCCACCTGCTCTAGCGACTTCACAGATACGCAGTATTTT,CATCSSDFTDTQYF
-,TRBJ1-5,TRBV12-3/TRBV12-4,-,TGTGCCAGCAGTCCCCACAGGAATCAGCCCCAGCATTTT,CASSPHRNQPQHF
TRBD1,TRBJ2-3,TRBV7-3,-,TGTGCCAGCCAAAGGGGGACAGAGCGCACAGATACGCAGTATTTT,CASQRGTERTDTQYF
TRBD2,TRBJ2-3,TRBV4-1,-,TGCGCCAGCAGCCAAGGTGTAGCGGGAAGGTCAGATACGCAGTATTTT,CASSQGVAGRSDTQYF
-,TRBJ1-6,TRBV19,few,TGTGCCAGTAGTATCTTATCCAGGGGAGATAATTCACCCCTCCACTTT,CASSILSRGDNSPLHF
-,TRBJ2-3,TRBV6-2/TRBV6-3,-,TGTGCCAGCCGCCCCTCGAGTATGAATACGCAGTATTTT,CASRPSSMNTQYF
TRBD1,TRBJ1-1,TRBV12-3/TRBV12-4,once,TGTGCCAGCAGCTTGACAGGGGCGGCTGAAGCTTTCTTT,CASSLTGAAEAFF
TRBD2,TRBJ2-2,TRBV6-4,-,TGTGCCAGCAGTGACTCCTGGACTAGCGGGAGTTCTGGGGAGCTGTTTTTT,CASSDSWTSGSSGELFF
TRBD1,TRBJ1-2,TRBV27,few,TGTGCCAGCAGCCCGACAGGGTTCGGCTACACCTTC,CASSPTGFGYTF
TRBD1,TRBJ1-1,TRBV28,-,TGTGCCACCTACAGGGGGGCGAGGAACACTGAAGCTTTCTTT,CATYRGARNTEAFF
TRBD2,TRBJ2-3,TRBV5-1,-,TGCGCCAGCAGCCATAGCGGGAGGCCACTCACAGATACGCAGTATTTT,CASSHSGRPLTDTQYF
TRBD2,TRBJ2-3,TRBV10-3,-,TGTGCCATCGGACTAGCGGGAGGAGAAGATACGCAGTATTTT,CAIGLAGGEDTQYF
-,TRBJ2-3,TRBV4-3,-,TGCGCCAGCAGCCGAGGCTCGGGGGAAGGAGATACGCAGTATTTT,CASSRGSGEGDTQYF
-,TRBJ2-1,TRBV5-1,few,TGCGCCAGCAGCTTAGCGGAGGACCTTAACCATGAGCAGTTCTTC,CASSLAEDLNHEQFF
TRBD1,TRBJ1-1,TRBV14,-,TGTGCCAGCAGCCAGCAGGGGGCTGTGAACACTGAAGCTTTCTTT,CASSQQGAVNTEAFF
-,TRBJ2-7,TRBV5-4,-,TGTGCCAGCAGCTTTGATGGACAAGAATACGAGCAGTACTTC,CASSFDGQEYEQYF
-,TRBJ2-5,TRBV28,few,TGTGCCAGCAGTCCTGGGGTCGGGAAACAAGAGACCCAGTACTTC,CASSPGVGKQETQYF
-,TRBJ2-7,TRBV13,-,TGTGCCAGCAGCTTTTTTGGCGGGATCTCCTACGAGCAGTACTTC,CASSFFGGISYEQYF
TRBD1,TRBJ1-3,TRBV7-9,-,TGTGCCAGCAGCCCCCCGGGACAGGCTGGAAACACCATATATTTT,CASSPPGQAGNTIYF
-,TRBJ2-7,TRBV30,-,TGTGCCTGGAGCCCTTGGGGCGCCTACGAGCAGTACTTC,CAWSPWGAYEQYF
TRBD2,TRBJ2-7,TRBV10-1,-,TGCGCCAGCAGCCCAAGCGGGAGACTCAACGAGCAGTACTTC,CASSPSGRLNEQYF
TRBD1,TRBJ2-1,TRBV7-9,-,TGTGCCAGTGACCCGGGACAGGGCTACAATGAGCAGTTCTTC,CASDPGQGYNEQFF
-,TRBJ2-2,TRBV4-1,-,TGCGCCAGCAGCCAAGGCCTACTAGCTGACACCGGGGAGCTGTTTTTT,CASSQGLLADTGELFF
-,TRBJ2-1,TRBV24-1,few,TGTGCCACCAGTGATACTCCCCCGTTATATGAGCAGTTCTTC,CATSDTPPLYEQFF
-,TRBJ1-1,TRBV5-1,once,TGCGCCAGCAGCTTGGGGGCCAGTAGGTCGAACACTGAAGCTTTCTTT,CASSLGASRSNTEAFF
TRBD1,TRBJ2-7,TRBV4-1,-,TGCGCCAGCAGCCCCGGACAGGGCAGCGAGCAGTACTTC,CASSPGQGSEQYF
-,TRBJ1-1,TRBV6-5,once,TGTGCCACCCGATTCTCGACAGCCGAAACAACTGAAGCTTTCTTT,CATRFSTAETTEAFF
TRBD1,TRBJ2-3,TRBV5-1,once,TGCGCCAGCATCCTTGACAGGGGTAGAGATACGCAGTATTTT,CASILDRGRDTQYF
-,TRBJ1-2,TRBV5-1,once,TGCGCCAGCAGGGGGACAAACTATGGCTACACCTTC,CASRGTNYGYTF
-,TRBJ2-5,TRBV12-3/TRBV12-4,-,TGTGCCAGCCGGCTCCGGGAAATAGAGACCCAGTACTTC,CASRLREIETQYF
-,TRBJ1-5,TRBV28,-,TGTGCCAGCAGTTTAAGGAGGGTCAATCAGCCCCAGCATTTT,CASSLRRVNQPQHF
-,TRBJ1-2,TRBV18,-,TGTGCCAGCTCACCGACGGGTTTAGGCGGGGGTAACTATGGCTACACCTTC,CASSPTGLGGGNYGYTF
TRBD2,TRBJ2-3,TRBV19,-,TGTGCCACGGCGGGCGGGAGCAGGGATACGCAGTATTTT,CATAGGSRDTQYF
-,TRBJ2-5,TRBV2,-,TGTGCCAGCAGTGATGAACAGGAGAACCAAGAGACCCAGTACTTC,CASSDEQENQETQYF
-,TRBJ2-7,TRBV14,-,TGTGCCAGCAGCCAAGATTGGGGGACAAGCAACGAGCAGTACTTC,CASSQDWGTSNEQYF
-,TRBJ1-1,TRBV6-5,-,TGTGCCAGCACTTTTAGGGACACCCTAAACACTGAAGCTTTCTTT,CASTFRDTLNTEAFF
TRBD1,TRBJ1-3,TRBV5-1,once,TGCGCCAGCAGCTCAGGGGGAACCTCGACCTCTGGAAACACCATATATTTT,CASSSGGTSTSGNTIYF
TRBD1,TRBJ1-3,TRBV7-9,-,TGTGCCAGCAGTGGCCTCGGACAGGCGGAGTTTGGAAACACCATATATTTT,CASSGLGQAEFGNTIYF
TRBD1,TRBJ2-5,TRBV5-4,-,TGTGCCAGCAGCTTCACAGGGGGCGCAGAGACCCAGTACTTC,CASSFTGGAETQYF
-,TRBJ2-1,TRBV14,-,TGTGCCAGCAGCCAGAACAGGAATGAGCAGTTCTTC,CASSQNRNEQFF